This T cell receptor (beta chain) is drawn from a study of T cell repertoires in cytomegalovirus infection. About the study: Public TCR beta signatures marked donors with CMV infection and the matching HLA.

Concerning this clonotype itself: Its specificity is unknown.

TCRdb reprocessed the reads via MiXCR and lists one record per CDR3 protein. The table includes a few hundred thousand distinct CDR3 sequences, under 45% detected once. CDR1 and CDR2 (germline): MNHNS, SASEGT. V was pared by 2 bases and J by 5 bases, with 2 bases of the junction left unmatched. This CDR3 spans 14 amino acids. The TCR was taken from a human donor in good health (CMV status not recorded). Some clones in this sample may be carry-over from other donors' samples. The V call is TRBV6-1, the J call TRBJ2-2; 7 bases agree with TRBD1. Sequencing was performed on cultured PBMCs, taken from culture after CMV antigen stimulation. The CDR3, as DNA: TGTGCCAGCAGTGAACAGGGGGTTACCGGGGAGCTGTTTTTT. Its protein product is CASSEQGVTGELFF.